These 29 T cell receptor beta chains were sequenced from one sample in a study of OX40 agonist ivuxolimab in advanced cancers. Using immunoSEQ multiplex PCR, the repertoire was profiled, and TCRdb retains in-frame clones only, with some absent. The sample includes around 56,000 clones, about four fifths seen only once; the top ten take about 4.3%. Here the sequenced sample was CD4+ or CD8+ T cells sorted from blood, taken in a trial of the OX40 agonist ivuxolimab. These TCRs come from an adult with an advanced solid tumor such as melanoma, head and neck, liver or kidney cancer.

The chain is built from TRBV1 and TRBJ2-7; TRBD2 was called by the table and not checked on the DNA. TRBV1 is flagged as a pseudogene. The CDR3 contains 16 residues. The CDR3 DNA follows: TGCACCAGCAGCCACAAGTTCTGGGCTAGCCCCAAGGAGCAGTACTTC. It codes for CTSSHKFWASPKEQYF.

The V call is TRBV9, the J call TRBJ2-1; 15 nucleotides line up with TRBD2. V dropped 3 bases and J dropped 9; count of bases not matched to a gene: 10. The CDR3 has 17 amino acids. In germline, CDR1 is SGDLS, CDR2 YYNGEE. The CDR3 reads CASSARRGLAGGGEQFF. CDR3 coding DNA: TGTGCCAGCAGCGCCAGAAGGGGACTAGCGGGGGGAGGTGAGCAGTTCTTC. Together with reference TRBV9 and TRBJ2-1, the CDR3 gives the full variable domain: DSGVTQTPKHLITATGQRVTLRCSPRSGDLSVYWYQQSLDQGLQFLIQYYNGEERAKGNILERFSAQQFPDLHSELNLSSLELGDSALYFCASSARRGLAGGGEQFFGPGTRLTVL.

This chain joins TRBV30 and TRBJ2-7; D is uncertain. This CDR3 has 13 amino acids. Germline V CDR1 and CDR2: GTSNPN, SVGIG (reference sequence). The ends were cut back, 1 base at V and 9 bases at J, with 16 bases in the middle. The CDR3 here is CAWSGDIFKGQYF. The DNA of the CDR3 is TGTGCCTGGAGTGGTGACATATTTAAAGGGCAGTACTTC.

J is TRBJ1-2 and V is TRBV18; the D is unclear. V was trimmed by 3 bases and J by 6 bases, leaving 11 bases between them. The length of the CDR3 is 13 residues. Germline CDR1 is KGHSH and CDR2 is LQKENI. CDR3 protein: CASSPRDSDGYTF. CDR3 nucleotides: TGTGCCAGCTCACCCCGGGATTCCGATGGCTACACCTTC.

The J gene is TRBJ2-5, the V gene TRBV5-5, with TRBD2 as a possible D gene (5 bases). Germline CDR1 SGHKS, CDR2 YYEKEE (reference sequence). This CDR3 has 14 residues. V lost 0 bases, J lost 5 bases, and 11 bases lay in between. In DNA form, the CDR3 reads TGTGCCAGCAGCTTGGTCCCCTCGGGGGAGACCCAGTACTTC. Encoded protein: CASSLVPSGETQYF.

The CDR3 sequence is CASSPRTSAHTQYF. In DNA form, the CDR3 reads TGTGCCAGCAGCCCCCGGACTAGCGCCCATACGCAGTATTTT. The V and J genes are TRBV11-2 and TRBJ2-3; 9 bases are shared with TRBD2. The CDR3 is made up of 14 amino acids. The germline V gene encodes CDR1 SGHAT and CDR2 FQNNGV. The trim removed 5 bases at V and 7 bases at J, leaving 7 bases unmatched. The full variable domain, rest sourced from reference TRBV11-2 and TRBJ2-3, is EAGVAQSPRYKIIEKRQSVAFWCNPISGHATLYWYQQILGQGPKLLIQFQNNGVVDDSQLPKDRFSAERLKGVDSTLKIQPAKLEDSAVYLCASSPRTSAHTQYFGPGTRLTVL.

The V and J genes are TRBV6-5 and TRBJ2-7; D unclear. Germline CDR1 reads MNHEY; CDR2 reads SVGAGI. V was trimmed by 11 bases and J by 6 bases, leaving 17 bases between them. The CDR3 contains 12 residues. CDR3 sequence: CARHDVLGEQYF. The CDR3, as DNA: TGTGCCCGCCATGACGTCCTAGGCGAGCAGTACTTC.

The chain is built from TRBV7-9 and TRBJ2-3; D possibly corresponds to TRBD2 (6 bases). V lost 6 bases and J lost 6, with 13 bases in between. The length of the CDR3 is 13 residues. CDR1 is SEHNR, CDR2 FQNEAQ, per germline (reference sequence). The chain's CDR3 is CASRRDSLDTQYF. The CDR3 coding sequence is TGTGCCAGCAGACGGGACTCGCTCGATACGCAGTATTTT.

The chain joins TRBV28 to TRBJ1-1, with D perhaps matching TRBD1 (6 bases). The CDR3 is 13 amino acids. The V end lost 3 bases, the J end lost 5 bases, and 10 bases lay between the germline ends. Germline loops: CDR1 MDHEN, CDR2 SYDVKM. This CDR3 reads CASSFQGRTEAFF. CDR3 sequence (DNA): TGTGCCAGCAGTTTTCAGGGGAGGACTGAAGCTTTCTTT.

In its sample, this clone was seen a few times. The CDR3 DNA follows: TGTGCCAGCTCGGGGCAGCCCCAGCATTTT. Protein sequence: CASSGQPQHF. The chain uses TRBV28 and TRBJ1-5; no clear D gene. Germline lookup yields CDR1 MDHEN and CDR2 SYDVKM. V lost 8 bases and J 7 bases, leaving 6 bases between the germline ends. CDR3 length equals 10 residues. The variable domain in full, completed from reference TRBV28 and TRBJ1-5, reads DVKVTQSSRYLVKRTGEKVFLECVQDMDHENMFWYRQDPGLGLRLIYFSYDVKMKEKGDIPEGYSVSREKKERFSLILESASTNQTSMYLCASSGQPQHFGDGTRLSIL.

V gene TRBV5-6 combines with J gene TRBJ1-2, with 8 bases identical to TRBD1. The germline CDR1 and CDR2 sequences are SGHDT and YYEEEE. Trimming cost V 2 bases and J 4 bases; bases outside gene matches: 4. CDR3 size: 14 residues. The CDR3 DNA sequence: TGTGCCAGCAGCTTCAGGGGGCGAGGCTATGGCTACACCTTC. It specifies CASSFRGRGYGYTF.

This clone was seen more than once but under ten times. The chain combines TRBV4-1 with TRBJ1-1; D is uncertain. V gave up 0 bases and J gave up 9 bases, with 14 bases separating them. Germline V gene sequence: CDR1 MGHRA, CDR2 YSYEKL. The CDR3 is 14 residues long. As DNA, the CDR3 is TGCGCCAGCAGCCAAGATTCCCCTGGAGGTAAAGCTTTCTTT. Encoded protein: CASSQDSPGGKAFF.

This clone was seen once. V gene TRBV12-5 combines with J gene TRBJ1-2, with 10 bases matching TRBD1. The ends lost 5 bases at V and 7 bases at J; junction bases unmatched: 4. This CDR3 has 13 residues. Germline values: CDR1 LGHNT, CDR2 FRNRAP. CDR3 amino acids: CASGVWDRGGYTF. In nucleotides, the CDR3 is TGTGCTAGTGGTGTCTGGGACAGGGGTGGCTACACCTTC.

The V and J genes are TRBV20-1 and TRBJ2-5; unclear D gene. This CDR3 is 11 amino acids long. Germline V lookup: CDR1 DFQATT, CDR2 SNEGSKA (reference sequence). V was shortened by 8 bases and J by 5 bases, with 12 bases between the two germline ends. As DNA, the CDR3 is TGCAGTACTCCCGGGTGGGAGACCCAGTACTTC. Its translation: CSTPGWETQYF.

V and J are TRBV7-3 and TRBJ2-1, with TRBD2 matching over 10 bases. The CDR3 length is 17 residues. Looked up from germline, CDR1 is SGHTA and CDR2 is FQGTGA. Trimming at V came to 5 bases and at J to 5 bases, leaving 12 bases not matched to a gene. The CDR3: CASSPMGAGGPDNEQFF. CDR3 coding DNA: TGTGCCAGCAGCCCCATGGGAGCGGGAGGGCCGGACAATGAGCAGTTCTTC.

This clone occurred a few times. This sequence joins TRBV6-5 and TRBJ1-6, with 8 bases lining up with TRBD1. There are 14 residues in the CDR3. The V and J ends lost 5 bases and 11 bases, in that order; junction bases with no gene match: 8. Per the germline V gene, CDR1 is MNHEY and CDR2 is SVGAGI. The DNA for the CDR3 is TGTGCCAGCAGTGCCCGCGGACAGGGAACACCCCTCCACTTT. Its translation is CASSARGQGTPLHF.

Regarding this clone: This sample also contains other DNA sequences that code for the same CDR3. The rearrangement links TRBV27 to TRBJ1-6, with D perhaps TRBD1 (5 bases). CDR3 size: 15 residues. Germline CDR1 MNHEY, CDR2 SMNVEV (reference sequence). V dropped 2 bases and J dropped 0 bases, with 5 bases sitting between them. The CDR3 DNA reads as TGTGCCAGCAGTTTAGGGGGCTCCTATAATTCACCCCTCCACTTT. It specifies CASSLGGSYNSPLHF.

The genes are TRBV5-5 and TRBJ2-1, with a possible D match to TRBD2 (5 bases). This CDR3 is built from 12 residues. With 0 bases removed from V and 13 bases from J, the gap between germline ends came to 11 bases. CDR1 SGHKS and CDR2 YYEKEE come from the germline V gene (reference sequence). As DNA, the CDR3 is TGTGCCAGCAGCTTGGAGGCCGGGAACCAGTTCTTC. Its protein is CASSLEAGNQFF.

This chain links TRBV19 with TRBJ1-1, with D unresolved. The ends were cut back, 3 bases at V and 6 bases at J, with 14 bases in the middle. Germline CDR1 LNHDA, CDR2 SQIVND (reference sequence). There are 14 residues in the CDR3. The CDR3 bases are TGTGCCAGTAGTATTCGGGTTGATCGCGCTGAAGCTTTCTTT. Amino acids: CASSIRVDRAEAFF.

For the CDR3, the DNA is TGTGCCAGCAGTCCACGGGGGAATCAACCAGATACGCAGTATTTT. As protein: CASSPRGNQPDTQYF. This chain joins TRBV6-1 and TRBJ2-3; D possibly corresponds to TRBD2 (6 bases). Trimming took off 5 bases at V and 4 bases at J, with 16 bases between the two ends. CDR1 and CDR2 (germline): MNHNS, SASEGT. The CDR3 length is 15 residues.

The CDR3 spells CASGEGGGRGTGELFF. For the CDR3, the DNA is TGTGCCAGCGGTGAGGGCGGGGGGCGCGGTACCGGGGAGCTGTTTTTT. V gene TRBV27 combines with J gene TRBJ2-2, with 8 bases that match TRBD2. The CDR3 totals 16 residues. Losses at the gene ends were 8 bases for V and 5 bases for J; bases not matched to a gene: 13. Germline CDR1 MNHEY, CDR2 SMNVEV (reference sequence).

The chain links TRBV5-4 to TRBJ2-1; 8 bases fit TRBD1. V was pared by 4 bases and J by 10 bases, with 13 bases of the junction left unmatched. CDR1 and CDR2 from the germline V gene are SGHNT and YYREEE (reference sequence). This CDR3 comprises 15 residues. CDR3 in DNA: TGTGCCAGCAGCCCCCCAGGGGGCGACTCTCTCGAGCAGTTCTTC. Protein sequence: CASSPPGGDSLEQFF.

The chain carries TRBV18 and TRBJ2-5; the match to TRBD2 covers 7 bases. Germline V gene data show CDR1 as KGHSH and CDR2 as LQKENI. CDR3 length: 14 amino acids. With V trimmed by 3 bases and J by 0 bases, 1 base remained unmatched. The CDR3 loop is CASSPGGDQETQYF. DNA for the CDR3: TGTGCCAGCTCACCTGGGGGGGACCAAGAGACCCAGTACTTC.

The chain has TRBV2 and TRBJ2-7; a possible D gene is TRBD1 (5 bases). V was trimmed by 3 bases and J by 5 bases, leaving 17 bases between them. CDR1 is SNHLY, CDR2 FYNNEI, per germline. The CDR3 totals 15 residues. The DNA of the CDR3 is TGTGCCAGCAGTGACGGACAAATAGGGGCGCACGAGCAGTACTTC. Translation: CASSDGQIGAHEQYF.

The rearrangement joins TRBV5-4 to TRBJ2-1; D possibly corresponds to TRBD1 (5 bases). This CDR3 has 12 amino acids. Trimming removed 4 bases at V and 6 bases at J, with 8 bases between. Looked up from germline, CDR1 is SGHNT and CDR2 is YYREEE (reference sequence). The CDR3 sequence is CASSIRGNEQFF. CDR3 in DNA: TGTGCCAGCAGCATAAGGGGCAATGAGCAGTTCTTC. The whole variable domain, filled in from reference TRBV5-4 and TRBJ2-1, reads ETGVTQSPTHLIKTRGQQVTLRCSSQSGHNTVSWYQQALGQGPQFIFQYYREEENGRGNFPPRFSGLQFPNYSSELNVNALELDDSALYLCASSIRGNEQFFGPGTRLTVL.

The CDR3 loop reads CASSIVDGTGELFF. The CDR3 coding sequence is TGTGCCAGTAGTATTGTGGATGGGACCGGGGAGCTGTTTTTT. The chain links TRBV19 to TRBJ2-2, with D uncertain. V dropped 3 bases and J dropped 5 bases, with 10 bases sitting between them. Germline values: CDR1 LNHDA, CDR2 SQIVND (reference sequence). CDR3 length equals 14 residues.

The chain has TRBV4-1 and TRBJ2-7, with D tentatively TRBD1 or TRBD2 (5 bases each). Per germline, CDR1 MGHRA and CDR2 YSYEKL. Trimming left V 2 bases short and J 3 bases short, with 20 bases between. The length of the CDR3 is 17 residues. DNA of the CDR3: TGCGCCAGCAGCCAACTGACAGTAGCTGAGAGGGTCTACGAGCAGTACTTC. Its translation: CASSQLTVAERVYEQYF.

V usage is TRBV5-1 and J usage is TRBJ2-2; maybe TRBD1 (6 bases). This CDR3 comprises 16 residues. The V gene's germline CDR1 is SGHRS and CDR2 YFSETQ. V was trimmed by 1 base and J by 4 bases, leaving 14 bases between them. This CDR3 is CASSLTGTVGTGELFF. CDR3 sequence (DNA): TGCGCCAGCAGCTTGACAGGGACGGTCGGCACCGGGGAGCTGTTTTTT.

This chain connects TRBV5-8 to TRBJ2-4, with TRBD1 matching 9 bases. Germline CDR1 SGHTS, CDR2 YDEGEE. Trimming cost V 4 bases and J 7 bases; bases outside gene matches: 3. This CDR3 contains 13 residues. The CDR3 bases are TGTGCCAGCAGCGGACAGGGGTTCAACATTCAGTACTTC. Translated: CASSGQGFNIQYF. Full variable domain (outside the CDR3, taken from reference TRBV5-8 and TRBJ2-4): EAGVTQSPTHLIKTRGQQATLRCSPISGHTSVYWYQQALGLGLQFLLWYDEGEERNRGNFPPRFSGRQFPNYSSELNVNALELEDSALYLCASSGQGFNIQYFGAGTRLSVL.